Presented here are 15 T cell receptor beta chains from one specimen sequenced in a study of PD-1 blockade in mismatch repair-deficient tumors. Clones were read by immunoSEQ multiplex PCR, and TCRdb kept only the in-frame ones, dropping some. The sample consists of about 66,000 clones, roughly 80% of them appearing once. Here the sequenced sample was peripheral blood, taken 2 weeks after starting pembrolizumab. The source of these receptors is an adult with mismatch repair-deficient cancer.

This clone was seen only once. V usage is TRBV30 and J usage is TRBJ1-1; 8 bases agree with TRBD1. CDR3 size: 14 residues. CDR1 and CDR2 (germline): GTSNPN, SVGIG (reference sequence). Trimming removed 2 bases from V and 8 bases from J; junction bases left unmatched: 10. CDR3 protein: CAWSLQGARGEAFF. Here the CDR3 DNA reads TGTGCCTGGAGTTTGCAGGGGGCGAGAGGAGAAGCTTTCTTT.

The CDR3 loop reads CASSSGQNMNTEAFF. CDR3 bases: TGTGCCAGCAGCTCGGGACAGAACATGAACACTGAAGCTTTCTTT. The chain is built from TRBV5-4 and TRBJ1-1, with 7 bases fitting TRBD1. V dropped 3 bases and J dropped 0; count of bases not matched to a gene: 5. Germline-derived CDR1 and CDR2 are SGHNT and YYREEE (reference sequence). The CDR3 is 15 amino acids.

This clone was seen a handful of times. V usage is TRBV30 and J usage is TRBJ1-1, with unresolved D. CDR1 GTSNPN and CDR2 SVGIG come from the germline V gene (reference sequence). Trimming took 8 bases from V and 1 from J, leaving 8 bases between them. This CDR3 has 11 amino acids. In nucleotides, the CDR3 is TGTGCCGGAGAAAGGAACACTGAAGCTTTCTTT. Residues: CAGERNTEAFF.

This sequence joins TRBV2 and TRBJ2-2; D remains ambiguous. V lost 5 bases and J lost 1, with 5 bases in between. CDR1 and CDR2 from the germline V gene are SNHLY and FYNNEI. The CDR3 extends over 13 amino acids. The CDR3 here is CASSTENTGELFF. The CDR3 coding sequence is TGTGCCAGCAGTACAGAGAACACCGGGGAGCTGTTTTTT.

A word on this clone: At one boundary the junction diverges from the germline segment, which might be a read error. V and J are TRBV7-7 and TRBJ2-1; the D call may be TRBD1 or TRBD2 (5 bases each). In germline, CDR1 is SSHAT, CDR2 FNYEAQ (reference sequence). The CDR3 has 14 residues. The CDR3 DNA is TGTGCTAGCAGCTTAGAGGGGTCTTCGAATGAGCAGTTCTTC. It encodes CASSLEGSSNEQFF.

The CDR3 spells CASSPGIYEQYF. The CDR3 bases are TGTGCCAGCAGCCCCGGGATCTACGAGCAGTACTTC. The rearrangement uses TRBV11-2 and TRBJ2-7; D is possibly TRBD2 (5 bases). Germline lookup yields CDR1 SGHAT and CDR2 FQNNGV. The ends were cut back, 5 bases at V and 3 bases at J, with 8 bases in the middle. The CDR3 consists of 12 residues.

The chain combines TRBV6-5 with TRBJ2-2; 11 bases fit TRBD2. The V gene end was trimmed by 0 bases and the J gene end by 8 bases; junction bases not matched to a gene: 2. Germline-derived CDR1 and CDR2 are MNHEY and SVGAGI. The CDR3 is made up of 15 amino acids. The chain's CDR3 is CASSYSASGRGELFF. Written as DNA, the CDR3 is TGTGCCAGCAGTTACTCTGCTAGCGGGAGGGGGGAGCTGTTTTTT.

The J gene is TRBJ1-5, the V gene TRBV11-2; no firm D call. V lost 0 bases, J lost 0 bases, and 6 bases lay in between. The CDR3 sequence is 15 residues long. Per the germline V gene, CDR1 is SGHAT and CDR2 is FQNNGV. The CDR3 reads CASSLDFYSNQPQHF. The CDR3 DNA reads TGTGCCAGCAGCTTAGATTTTTATAGCAATCAGCCCCAGCATTTT.

CDR3 sequence (DNA): TGCAGCGCTGTCGGGGGGGCACCCTTCCAAGAGACCCAGTACTTC. Translation: CSAVGGAPFQETQYF. V gene TRBV29-1 combines with J gene TRBJ2-5, with 8 bases fitting TRBD2. Germline CDR1 SQVTM, CDR2 ANQGSEA. This CDR3 comprises 15 residues. V lost 7 bases and J lost 1; bases outside the gene matches: 11.

The chain combines TRBV5-6 with TRBJ1-3; TRBD1 might be the D (5 bases). The CDR3 is 15 residues long. Germline CDR1 reads SGHDT; CDR2 reads YYEEEE. The germline V and J ends were trimmed by 3 bases and 8 bases, with 18 bases remaining between them. As DNA, the CDR3 is TGTGCCAGCAGCTGGGGGACCTCGGCCGAGTACACCATATATTTT. The encoded protein is CASSWGTSAEYTIYF.

The chain carries TRBV5-4 and TRBJ2-1; D is unresolved. The CDR3 has 11 amino acids. In germline, CDR1 is SGHNT, CDR2 YYREEE (reference sequence). V dropped 3 bases and J dropped 6 bases, with 4 bases sitting between them. Here the CDR3 DNA reads TGTGCCAGCAGCTCATTCAATGAGCAGTTCTTC. It is translated as CASSSFNEQFF.

This clone has just a few counts. The chain combines TRBV5-8 with TRBJ2-5; D is possibly TRBD2 (5 bases). In germline, CDR1 is SGHTS, CDR2 YDEGEE. V was cut by 1 base and J by 3 bases, with 13 bases left in between. The CDR3 spans 15 residues. The DNA of the CDR3 is TGTGCCAGCAGCTTGTGGCTAGCAGAAAAAGAGACCCAGTACTTC. It specifies CASSLWLAEKETQYF.

V and J are TRBV19 and TRBJ1-1; 7 nucleotides match TRBD1. This CDR3 has 15 residues. Germline V gives CDR1 LNHDA, CDR2 SQIVND (reference sequence). V shed 6 bases, J shed 6 bases, and the junction held 13 bases outside the gene matches. The CDR3 loop is CASRSPKGARAEAFF. The CDR3 DNA reads TGTGCCAGTAGGTCGCCTAAGGGGGCGCGAGCTGAAGCTTTCTTT.

J is TRBJ2-5 and V is TRBV29-1, with TRBD2 identical over 7 bases. Trimming cost V 3 bases and J 8 bases; bases outside gene matches: 3. This CDR3 has 11 residues. The germline CDR1 and CDR2 sequences are SQVTM and ANQGSEA. CDR3 sequence (DNA): TGCAGCGTTGAGCTAGCGGCAACCCAGTACTTC. It translates to CSVELAATQYF.

The CDR3 spells CASSLGRDYGYTF. The DNA for the CDR3 is TGTGCCAGCAGCTTAGGTCGCGACTATGGCTACACCTTC. The V call is TRBV7-9, the J call TRBJ1-2; no clear D gene. This CDR3 comprises 13 residues. Looked up from germline, CDR1 is SEHNR and CDR2 is FQNEAQ (reference sequence). V was shortened by 1 base and J by 3 bases, with 6 bases between the two germline ends.